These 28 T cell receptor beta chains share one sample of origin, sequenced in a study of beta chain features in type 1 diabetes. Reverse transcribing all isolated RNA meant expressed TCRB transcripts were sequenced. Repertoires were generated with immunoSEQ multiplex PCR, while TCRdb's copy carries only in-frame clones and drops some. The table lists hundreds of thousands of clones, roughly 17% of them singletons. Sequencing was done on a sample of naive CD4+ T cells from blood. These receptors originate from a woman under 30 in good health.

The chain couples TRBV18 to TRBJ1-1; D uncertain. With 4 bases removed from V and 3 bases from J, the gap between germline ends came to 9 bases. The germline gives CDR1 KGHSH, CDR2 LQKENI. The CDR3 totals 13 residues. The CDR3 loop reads CASSLAQYTEAFF. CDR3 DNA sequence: TGTGCCAGCTCACTGGCCCAGTACACTGAAGCTTTCTTT.

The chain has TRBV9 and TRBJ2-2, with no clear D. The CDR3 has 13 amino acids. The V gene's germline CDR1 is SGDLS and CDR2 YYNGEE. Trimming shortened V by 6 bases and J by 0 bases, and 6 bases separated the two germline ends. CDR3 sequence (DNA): TGTGCCAGCACCAGGACGAACACCGGGGAGCTGTTTTTT. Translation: CASTRTNTGELFF.

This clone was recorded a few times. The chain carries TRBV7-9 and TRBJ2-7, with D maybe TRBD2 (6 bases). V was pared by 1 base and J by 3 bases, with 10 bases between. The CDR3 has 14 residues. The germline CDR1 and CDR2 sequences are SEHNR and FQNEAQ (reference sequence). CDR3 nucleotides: TGTGCCAGCAGCTTAGAGTCGGGGGTCTACGAGCAGTACTTC. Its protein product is CASSLESGVYEQYF. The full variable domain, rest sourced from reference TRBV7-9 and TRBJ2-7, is DTGVSQNPRHKITKRGQNVTFRCDPISEHNRLYWYRQTLGQGPEFLTYFQNEAQLEKSRLLSDRFSAERPKGSFSTLEIQRTEQGDSAMYLCASSLESGVYEQYFGPGTRLTVT.

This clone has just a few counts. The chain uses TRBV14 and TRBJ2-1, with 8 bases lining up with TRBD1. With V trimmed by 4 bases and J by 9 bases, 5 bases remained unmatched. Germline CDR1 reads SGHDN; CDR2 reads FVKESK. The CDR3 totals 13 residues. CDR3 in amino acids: CASSPYQGAEQFF. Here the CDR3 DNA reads TGTGCCAGCAGCCCCTACCAGGGGGCTGAGCAGTTCTTC.

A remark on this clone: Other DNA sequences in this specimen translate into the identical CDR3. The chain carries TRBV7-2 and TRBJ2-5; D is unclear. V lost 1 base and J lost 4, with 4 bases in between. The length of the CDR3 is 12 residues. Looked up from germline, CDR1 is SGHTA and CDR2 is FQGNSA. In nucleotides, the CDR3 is TGTGCCAGCAGCTTAGTTTCAGAGACCCAGTACTTC. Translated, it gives CASSLVSETQYF.

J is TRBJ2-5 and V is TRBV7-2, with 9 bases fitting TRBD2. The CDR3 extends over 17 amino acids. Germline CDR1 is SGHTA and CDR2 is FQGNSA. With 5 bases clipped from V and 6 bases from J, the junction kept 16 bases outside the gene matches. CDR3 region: CASSTRLAETTRKTQYF. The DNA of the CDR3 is TGTGCCAGCAGCACCCGACTAGCGGAAACGACAAGAAAGACCCAGTACTTC.

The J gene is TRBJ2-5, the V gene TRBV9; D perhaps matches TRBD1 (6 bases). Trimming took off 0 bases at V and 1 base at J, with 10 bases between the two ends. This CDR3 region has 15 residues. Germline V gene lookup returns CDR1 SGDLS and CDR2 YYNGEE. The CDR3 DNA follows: TGTGCCAGCAGCGTAGGGGGACAACTCCAAGAGACCCAGTACTTC. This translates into CASSVGGQLQETQYF.

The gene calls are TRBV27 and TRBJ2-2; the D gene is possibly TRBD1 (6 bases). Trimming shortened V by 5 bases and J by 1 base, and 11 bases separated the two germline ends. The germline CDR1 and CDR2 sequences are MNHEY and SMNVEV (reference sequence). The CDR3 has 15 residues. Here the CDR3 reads CASSKGQLNTGELFF. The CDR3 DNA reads TGTGCCAGCAGTAAAGGACAGCTGAACACCGGGGAGCTGTTTTTT.

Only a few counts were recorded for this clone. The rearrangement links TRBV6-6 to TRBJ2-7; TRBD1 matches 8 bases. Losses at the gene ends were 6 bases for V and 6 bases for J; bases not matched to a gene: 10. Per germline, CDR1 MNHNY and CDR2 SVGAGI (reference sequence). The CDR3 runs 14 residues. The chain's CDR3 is CASSKGQVVGEQYF. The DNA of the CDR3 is TGTGCCAGCAGCAAGGGACAGGTCGTAGGCGAGCAGTACTTC.

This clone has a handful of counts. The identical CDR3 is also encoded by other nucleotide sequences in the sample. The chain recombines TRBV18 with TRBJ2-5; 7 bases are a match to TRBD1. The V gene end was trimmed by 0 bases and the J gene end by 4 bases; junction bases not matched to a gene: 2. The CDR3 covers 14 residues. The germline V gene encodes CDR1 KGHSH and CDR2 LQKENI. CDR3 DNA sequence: TGTGCCAGCTCACCACCGCCAGGGGGAGAGACCCAGTACTTC. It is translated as CASSPPPGGETQYF.

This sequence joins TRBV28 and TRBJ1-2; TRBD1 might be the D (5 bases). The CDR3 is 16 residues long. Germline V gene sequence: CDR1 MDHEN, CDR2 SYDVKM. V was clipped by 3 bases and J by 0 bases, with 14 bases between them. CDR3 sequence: CASSFPFGHPNYGYTF. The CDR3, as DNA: TGTGCCAGCAGTTTCCCCTTCGGACATCCTAACTATGGCTACACCTTC.

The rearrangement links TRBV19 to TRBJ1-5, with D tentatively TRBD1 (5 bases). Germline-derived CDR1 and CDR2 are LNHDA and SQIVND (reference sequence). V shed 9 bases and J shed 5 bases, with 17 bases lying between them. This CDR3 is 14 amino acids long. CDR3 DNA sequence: TGTGCCAGCCGGACGGGACGATCGTATCAGCCCCAGCATTTT. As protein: CASRTGRSYQPQHF.

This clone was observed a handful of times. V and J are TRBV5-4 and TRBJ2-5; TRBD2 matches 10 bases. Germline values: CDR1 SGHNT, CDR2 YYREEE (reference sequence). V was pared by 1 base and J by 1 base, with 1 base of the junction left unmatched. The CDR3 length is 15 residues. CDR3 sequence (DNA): TGTGCCAGCAGCTTGAGGACTAGCGGCCAAGAGACCCAGTACTTC. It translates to CASSLRTSGQETQYF.

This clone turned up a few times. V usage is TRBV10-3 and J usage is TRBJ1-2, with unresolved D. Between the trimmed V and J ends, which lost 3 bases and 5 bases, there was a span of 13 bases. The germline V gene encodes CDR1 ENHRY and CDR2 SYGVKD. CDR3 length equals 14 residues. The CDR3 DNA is TGTGCCATCAGTGAACCTACGGGAGATTATGGCTACACCTTC. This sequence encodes CAISEPTGDYGYTF.

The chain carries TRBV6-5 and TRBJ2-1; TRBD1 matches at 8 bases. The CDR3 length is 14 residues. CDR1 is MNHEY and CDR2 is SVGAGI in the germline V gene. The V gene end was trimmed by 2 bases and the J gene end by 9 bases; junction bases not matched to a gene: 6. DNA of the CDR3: TGTGCCAGCAGTTACGTTCAGGGGGCAGGTGAGCAGTTCTTC. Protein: CASSYVQGAGEQFF.

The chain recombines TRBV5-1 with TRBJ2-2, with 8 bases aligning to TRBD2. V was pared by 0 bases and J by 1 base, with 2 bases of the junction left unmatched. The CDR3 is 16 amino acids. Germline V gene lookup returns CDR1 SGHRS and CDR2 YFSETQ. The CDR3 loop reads CASSLVLAVNTGELFF. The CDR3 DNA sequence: TGCGCCAGCAGCTTGGTACTAGCGGTGAACACCGGGGAGCTGTTTTTT.

This CDR3 is CASSSAASRNNEQFF. As DNA, the CDR3 is TGCGCCAGCAGCTCTGCGGCTAGCCGAAACAATGAGCAGTTCTTC. The rearrangement uses TRBV5-1 and TRBJ2-1, with D possibly TRBD2 on 5 matching bases. The germline V and J ends were trimmed by 3 bases and 5 bases, with 15 bases remaining between them. Germline V gene data show CDR1 as SGHRS and CDR2 as YFSETQ. CDR3 length: 15 amino acids.

For the CDR3, the DNA is TGTGCCAGCAGCTTGACCGGGACTAGCGGGAGAAATGAGCAGTTCTTC. Its protein is CASSLTGTSGRNEQFF. The rearrangement joins TRBV7-9 to TRBJ2-1; TRBD2 aligns across 14 bases. From germline, CDR1 is SEHNR and CDR2 FQNEAQ (reference sequence). There are 16 residues in the CDR3. The trim removed 3 bases at V and 7 bases at J, leaving 5 bases unmatched.

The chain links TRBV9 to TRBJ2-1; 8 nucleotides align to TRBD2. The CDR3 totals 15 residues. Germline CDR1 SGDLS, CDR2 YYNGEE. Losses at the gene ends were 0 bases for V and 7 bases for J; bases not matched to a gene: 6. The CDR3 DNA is TGTGCCAGCAGCGTAGGCAGCGGGAGCCTTAATGAGCAGTTCTTC. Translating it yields CASSVGSGSLNEQFF. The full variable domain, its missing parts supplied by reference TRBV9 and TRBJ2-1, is DSGVTQTPKHLITATGQRVTLRCSPRSGDLSVYWYQQSLDQGLQFLIQYYNGEERAKGNILERFSAQQFPDLHSELNLSSLELGDSALYFCASSVGSGSLNEQFFGPGTRLTVL.

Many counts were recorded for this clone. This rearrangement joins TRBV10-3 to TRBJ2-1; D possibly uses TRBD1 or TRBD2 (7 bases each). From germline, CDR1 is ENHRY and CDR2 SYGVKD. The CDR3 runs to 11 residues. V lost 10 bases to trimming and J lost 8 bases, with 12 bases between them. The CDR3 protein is CASQGGYEQFF. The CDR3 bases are TGTGCCAGTCAGGGGGGGTATGAGCAGTTCTTC.

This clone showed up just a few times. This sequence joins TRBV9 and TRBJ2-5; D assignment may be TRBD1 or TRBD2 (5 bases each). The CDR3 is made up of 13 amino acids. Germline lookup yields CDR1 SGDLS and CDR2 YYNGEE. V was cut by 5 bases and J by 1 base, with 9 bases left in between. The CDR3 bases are TGTGCCAGCAGTTGGGACCTCCAAGAGACCCAGTACTTC. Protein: CASSWDLQETQYF.

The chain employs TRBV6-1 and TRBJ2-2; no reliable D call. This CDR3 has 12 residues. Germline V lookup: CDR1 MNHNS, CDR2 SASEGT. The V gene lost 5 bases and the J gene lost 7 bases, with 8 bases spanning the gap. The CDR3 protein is CASSYIGGELFF. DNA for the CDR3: TGTGCCAGCAGTTATATCGGCGGGGAGCTGTTTTTT.

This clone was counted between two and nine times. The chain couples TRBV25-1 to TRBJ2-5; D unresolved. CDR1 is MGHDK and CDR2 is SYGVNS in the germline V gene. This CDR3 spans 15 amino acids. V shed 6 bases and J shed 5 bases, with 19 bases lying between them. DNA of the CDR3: TGTGCCAGCAGACCCACTTTCGGGTCTCAGGAGACCCAGTACTTC. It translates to CASRPTFGSQETQYF.

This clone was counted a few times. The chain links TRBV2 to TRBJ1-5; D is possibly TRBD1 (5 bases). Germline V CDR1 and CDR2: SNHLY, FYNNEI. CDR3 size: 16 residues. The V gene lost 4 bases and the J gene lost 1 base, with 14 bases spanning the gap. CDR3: CASSGEGIASNQPQHF. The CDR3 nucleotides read TGTGCCAGCAGTGGGGAGGGGATTGCAAGCAATCAGCCCCAGCATTTT.

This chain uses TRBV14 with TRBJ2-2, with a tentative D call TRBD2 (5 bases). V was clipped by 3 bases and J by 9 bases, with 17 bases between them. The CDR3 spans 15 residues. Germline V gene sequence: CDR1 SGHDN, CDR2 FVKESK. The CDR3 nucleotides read TGTGCCAGCAGCCAGACCCAGACTATGACCCGGGAGCTGTTTTTT. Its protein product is CASSQTQTMTRELFF.

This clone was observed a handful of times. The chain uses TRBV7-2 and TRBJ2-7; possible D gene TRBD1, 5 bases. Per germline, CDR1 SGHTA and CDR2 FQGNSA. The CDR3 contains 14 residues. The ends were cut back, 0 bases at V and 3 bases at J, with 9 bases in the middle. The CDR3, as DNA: TGTGCCAGCAGCTTAGCCAGGGCATACTACGAGCAGTACTTC. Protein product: CASSLARAYYEQYF.

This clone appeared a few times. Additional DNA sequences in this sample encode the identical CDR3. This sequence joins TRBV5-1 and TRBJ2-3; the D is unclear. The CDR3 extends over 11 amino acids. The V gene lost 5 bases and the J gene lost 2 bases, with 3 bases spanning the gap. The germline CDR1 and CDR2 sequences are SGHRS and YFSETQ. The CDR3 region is CASSSTDTQYF. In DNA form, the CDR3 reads TGCGCCAGCAGTTCCACAGATACGCAGTATTTT.

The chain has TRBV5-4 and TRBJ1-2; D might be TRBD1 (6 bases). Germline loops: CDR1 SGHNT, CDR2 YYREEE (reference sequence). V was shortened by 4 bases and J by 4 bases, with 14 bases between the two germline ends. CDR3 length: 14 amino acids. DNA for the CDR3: TGTGCCAGCAGCGGAACACAGGGTAGCTATGGCTACACCTTC. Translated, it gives CASSGTQGSYGYTF.